A selection of T cell receptor beta chains follows, all from one sample in a study of cytomegalovirus exposure and HLA in healthy donors. Profiled with immunoSEQ multiplex PCR; TCRdb holds only in-frame clones, not every one. The table lists some 200,000 clones, 82% of them singletons. Sequencing was done on a sample of PBMCs. These receptors were taken from a woman aged 18-30 years in good health and CMV-seronegative. Both conserved end residues are part of each CDR3. The D gene is left open where the match is weak.

D: -; V: TRBV11-2; J: TRBJ2-1; CDR3: CASSLDPSSPNEQFF
D: -; V: TRBV2; J: TRBJ1-6; CDR3: CASSEQGPNSPLHF
D: TRBD2; V: TRBV7-9; J: TRBJ2-2; CDR3: CASSPRTGGADTGELFF
D: TRBD1; V: TRBV18; J: TRBJ1-5; CDR3: CASSPSGQVNQPQHF
D: -; V: TRBV23-1; J: TRBJ2-1; CDR3: CASSQSRRVGLDSFSYNEQFF
D: -; V: TRBV6-5; J: TRBJ1-2; CDR3: CASSPTESWNGYTF
D: TRBD2; V: TRBV29-1; J: TRBJ2-1; CDR3: CSVEDWAGVHLSSYNEQFF
D: -; V: TRBV5-6; J: TRBJ1-1; CDR3: CASSQTVNTEAFF
D: -; V: TRBV2; J: TRBJ1-2; CDR3: CASKEQNYGYTF
D: TRBD2; V: TRBV6-6; J: TRBJ2-1; CDR3: CASSYGPGTSGGAPFF